This T cell receptor beta chain stems from a study of neurological immune-mediated disorders (dated by TCRdb to the late 2010s). Regarding the complete study: Peripheral blood TCR-beta repertoires from HTLV-I-associated myelopathy (HAM/TSP) patients, multiple sclerosis patients and healthy controls were compared by UMI-based sequencing. Longitudinal samples, technical triplicates and paired sorted CD4+ and CD8+ T-cell subsets, alongside PBMC samples, were included among the approximately 110 TCR-beta libraries. The cohort comprised 68 subjects: roughly 15 HAM/TSP patients, 34 multiple sclerosis patients and around 20 healthy controls.

Blood bank volunteers in Maryland, USA served as the healthy controls. Libraries from unsorted PBMCs were made from 2 million PBMCs kept in RNAlater at -80 degrees C until RNA extraction. PBMCs were separated from peripheral blood using Ficoll-Hypaque density gradient centrifugation and then cryopreserved in liquid nitrogen. This clonotype was counted many times. Its cognate antigen has yet to be identified. Base qualities are not recorded, but no much larger clone differs from it by a single base. On the study overall, not on this receptor specifically: The highest TCR clonal expansion was observed in HAM/TSP patients, whereas the lowest was observed in MS patients, even when compared with healthy controls. No identical CDR3 amino acid sequences were shared among expanded clones across subjects, suggesting private TCR-beta repertoires in all groups.

V lost 6 bases and J lost 0 bases; the stretch between them is 12 bases long. The germline V gene (reference sequence) yields DFQATT for CDR1 and SNEGSKA for CDR2. Taken from cysteine to phenylalanine, the CDR3 has 14 residues. CDR3 DNA is the only sequence kept; it has 42 bases, read in frame from the first base. cDNA was synthesized by template-switch 5'RACE using a primer carrying a 10-nucleotide random unique molecular identifier by which each TCR transcript was tagged. Each sequencing run produced over 160 million TCR-beta sequences covering 15-18 subjects. Total RNA was extracted with the RNeasy kit. Using the KAPA Real-time Library Amplification kit, TCR-beta VDJ regions were amplified with primers for the TCR constant region and the 5'RACE anchor. A first PCR added sample indexes and Illumina adaptors, and a second PCR then raised library yield. After Ampure bead purification, the TCR product of roughly 650 bp was size-selected on a 2% E-gel SizeSelection system. Before pooling, libraries had their quality checked on a Bioanalyzer, their concentration measured with Qubit, and their quantity determined with the Kapa Library Quantification kit. An Illumina HiSeq 2500 was used to sequence the libraries paired-end at 2 x 150 bp. To increase sequence diversity, about 25-31% phiX was spiked into each library pool. The authors' pipeline ran thus. The UMI-based MiGEC pipeline processed quality-filtered reads and removed over 75% of raw TCR sequences during error correction. IMGT germline references were used for aligning VDJ genes, and each clonotype was defined as a unique CDR3 amino acid sequence together with its V-J genes. Clonal expansion, Shannon diversity and CDR3 relatedness were evaluated with VDJtools (CalcPairwiseDistances, ClusterSamples), while phylogenetic trees were built in CLCbio workbench. Expanded clones were defined as having at least 8 unique UMIs, based on coefficient-of-variation modelling across technical triplicates. Through fastp at Q25 and MiXCR, TCRdb rebuilt clones from the public reads, retaining in-frame beta chains. Entries that share a CDR3 protein sequence are merged under the most common genes and DNA. TCRdb assigned the V and J calls; the authors' analysis was not used. The sample records tens of thousands of distinct CDR3 sequences, more than 6% of which are singletons. The top ten hold 4.8% of the sample.

This clonotype was obtained from a middle-aged woman in good health. The sample taken for sequencing was PBMCs. Recombination linked TRBV20-1 to TRBJ2-1, with the D gene not confidently named. The CDR3 corresponds to CSALFGSSYNEQFF. The bases are TGCAGTGCCCTATTCGGCTCCTCCTACAATGAGCAGTTCTTC.